The rows below give T cell receptor beta chains drawn from one sample of a study of CD8+CD57+ T cells in acquired aplastic anemia. TCRdb used MiXCR to reprocess the reads, holding one entry per CDR3 protein. There are about 160,000 distinct CDR3 sequences in the sample; about 50% occur only once, and under 35% lies in the top ten. Sequenced: sorted CD4+, CD8+, or CD8+CD57+ T cells (not recorded which) from PBMCs. Receptors were obtained from a human donor with aplastic anemia. Each CDR3 is given with its conserved first and last residue. The order of the fields is J gene, V gene, CDR3 protein.

j_call: TRBJ2-3
v_call: TRBV11-1
cdr3_aa: CASSHPGGVEADTQYF

j_call: TRBJ2-1
v_call: TRBV12-3/TRBV12-4
cdr3_aa: CASTPLSGRGLPVDEQFF

j_call: TRBJ1-1
v_call: TRBV7-3
cdr3_aa: CASSAGVWNTEAFF

j_call: TRBJ1-2
v_call: TRBV29-1
cdr3_aa: CSVTQGSHSNYGYTF

j_call: TRBJ2-7
v_call: TRBV7-2
cdr3_aa: CPSRESLSCEQYF

j_call: TRBJ1-6
v_call: TRBV2
cdr3_aa: CASSDRGQGSSYNSPLHF

j_call: TRBJ2-2
v_call: TRBV5-1
cdr3_aa: CASMVGTGELFF

j_call: TRBJ2-1
v_call: TRBV7-3
cdr3_aa: CASSHQGLALGDEQFF

j_call: TRBJ1-6
v_call: TRBV7-9
cdr3_aa: CASSPQPRSPLHF

j_call: TRBJ2-1
v_call: TRBV6-1
cdr3_aa: CASSIQTSGNEQFF

j_call: TRBJ2-5
v_call: TRBV11-1
cdr3_aa: CASSLALGTAAIPLQETQYF

j_call: TRBJ2-2
v_call: TRBV7-6
cdr3_aa: CASSSSRNTGELFF

j_call: TRBJ1-1
v_call: TRBV6-1
cdr3_aa: CASSVARGREAFF

j_call: TRBJ2-5
v_call: TRBV19
cdr3_aa: CATKELGETQYF

j_call: TRBJ1-6
v_call: TRBV11-1
cdr3_aa: CASSLWTGAYNSPLHF

j_call: TRBJ1-1
v_call: TRBV25-1
cdr3_aa: CASSEGLGHSTAEAFF

j_call: TRBJ2-7
v_call: TRBV2
cdr3_aa: CASRDLPSYEQYF

j_call: TRBJ2-7
v_call: TRBV7-8
cdr3_aa: CASSYQPGAVSYEQYF

j_call: TRBJ2-5
v_call: TRBV7-6
cdr3_aa: CASSPMVQETQYF

j_call: TRBJ2-1
v_call: TRBV15
cdr3_aa: CATSRPSGPSSYNEQFF

j_call: TRBJ2-3
v_call: TRBV20-1
cdr3_aa: CSASPFTGTDTQYF

j_call: TRBJ2-3
v_call: TRBV7-8
cdr3_aa: CASSFDTDTQYF

j_call: TRBJ1-1
v_call: TRBV7-6
cdr3_aa: CASSLVQASPGTEAFF

j_call: TRBJ2-2
v_call: TRBV5-6
cdr3_aa: CASSLQYLNTGELFF

j_call: TRBJ1-6
v_call: TRBV25-1
cdr3_aa: CASSETTHHLNSPLHF

j_call: TRBJ2-3
v_call: TRBV20-1
cdr3_aa: CSARGNMGTSVTDTQYF

j_call: TRBJ1-1
v_call: TRBV2
cdr3_aa: CASSFGQAEAFF

j_call: TRBJ2-7
v_call: TRBV20-1
cdr3_aa: CSARAPEQLHEQYF

j_call: TRBJ2-7
v_call: TRBV15
cdr3_aa: CATSRDFSTGKYEQYF

j_call: TRBJ2-7
v_call: TRBV7-8
cdr3_aa: CASSLQGTKYF